This T cell receptor (beta chain) emerged from a study of beta chain features in type 1 diabetes. Whole-study findings and limits: Across all four CD4+ subsets, people with type 1 diabetes showed modestly shorter TCRB CDR3s.

The sequenced template was cDNA made from the entire isolated RNA. Roughly 3.5 million reads per sample on average were obtained from naive, central memory and regulatory T cell samples. Here immunoSEQ multiplex PCR was the method, and the copy in TCRdb shows in-frame clones only, minus some. The sample contains 150,000 to 200,000 clones, 63% of which appear only once. Remarks on this clone: Its antigen is undetermined.

V trimming: 0 bases; J trimming: 3 bases; junction bases outside the gene matches: 1. The CDR3 is made up of 15 amino acids. Germline V gives CDR1 SGDLS, CDR2 YYNGEE. The specimen was naive CD4+ T cells from blood. The receptor comes from a man aged 25 to 45 with type 1 diabetes. The chain carries TRBV9 and TRBJ2-3; TRBD2 matches at 10 bases. The CDR3 reads CASSVERGGTDTQYF. In DNA form, the CDR3 reads TGTGCCAGCAGCGTAGAGCGGGGGGGAACAGATACGCAGTATTTT.